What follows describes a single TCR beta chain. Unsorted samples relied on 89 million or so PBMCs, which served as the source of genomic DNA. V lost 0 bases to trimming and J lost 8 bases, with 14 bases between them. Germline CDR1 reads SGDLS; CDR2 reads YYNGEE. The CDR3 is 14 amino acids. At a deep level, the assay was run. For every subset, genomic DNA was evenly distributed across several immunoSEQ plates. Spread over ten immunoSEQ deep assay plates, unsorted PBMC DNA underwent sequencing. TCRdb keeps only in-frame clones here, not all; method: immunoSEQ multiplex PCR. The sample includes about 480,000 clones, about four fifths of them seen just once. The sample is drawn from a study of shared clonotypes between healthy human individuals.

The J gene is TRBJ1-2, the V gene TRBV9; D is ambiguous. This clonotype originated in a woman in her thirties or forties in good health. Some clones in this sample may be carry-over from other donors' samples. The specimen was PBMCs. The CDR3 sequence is CASSVDWEGWGYTF. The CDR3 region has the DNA TGTGCCAGCAGCGTAGACTGGGAAGGCTGGGGCTACACCTTC.